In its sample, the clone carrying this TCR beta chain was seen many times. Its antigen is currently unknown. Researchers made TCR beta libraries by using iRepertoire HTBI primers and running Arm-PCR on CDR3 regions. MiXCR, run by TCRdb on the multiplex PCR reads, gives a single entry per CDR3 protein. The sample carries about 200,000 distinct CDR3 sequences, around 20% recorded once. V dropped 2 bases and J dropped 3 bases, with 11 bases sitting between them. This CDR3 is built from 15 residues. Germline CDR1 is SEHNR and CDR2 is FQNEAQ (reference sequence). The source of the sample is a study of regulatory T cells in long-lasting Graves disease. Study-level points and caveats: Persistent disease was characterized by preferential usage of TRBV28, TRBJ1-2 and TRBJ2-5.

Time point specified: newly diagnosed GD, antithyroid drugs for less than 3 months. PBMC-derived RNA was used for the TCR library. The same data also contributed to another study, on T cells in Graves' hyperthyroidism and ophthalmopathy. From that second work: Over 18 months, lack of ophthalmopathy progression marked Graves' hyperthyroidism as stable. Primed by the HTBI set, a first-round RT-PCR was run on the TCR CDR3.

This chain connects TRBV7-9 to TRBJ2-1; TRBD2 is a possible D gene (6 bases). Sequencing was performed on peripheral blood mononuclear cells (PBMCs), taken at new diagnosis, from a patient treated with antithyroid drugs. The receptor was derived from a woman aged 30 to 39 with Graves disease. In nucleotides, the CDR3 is TGTGCCAGCAGCTTAATGGGCGGGGACTACAATGAGCAGTTCTTC. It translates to CASSLMGGDYNEQFF. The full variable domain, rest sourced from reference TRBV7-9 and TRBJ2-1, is DTGVSQNPRHKITKRGQNVTFRCDPISEHNRLYWYRQTLGQGPEFLTYFQNEAQLEKSRLLSDRFSAERPKGSFSTLEIQRTEQGDSAMYLCASSLMGGDYNEQFFGPGTRLTVL.